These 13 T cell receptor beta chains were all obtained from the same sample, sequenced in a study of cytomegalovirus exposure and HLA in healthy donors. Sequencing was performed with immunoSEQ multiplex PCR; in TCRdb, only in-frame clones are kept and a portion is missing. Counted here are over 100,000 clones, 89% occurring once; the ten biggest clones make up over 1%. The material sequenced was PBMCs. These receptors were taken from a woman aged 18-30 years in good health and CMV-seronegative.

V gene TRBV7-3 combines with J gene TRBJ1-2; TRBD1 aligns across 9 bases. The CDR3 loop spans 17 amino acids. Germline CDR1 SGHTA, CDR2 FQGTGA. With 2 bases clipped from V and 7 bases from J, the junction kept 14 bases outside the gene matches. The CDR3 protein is CASSLSPTATGGVGYTF. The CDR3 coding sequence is TGTGCCAGCAGCTTATCACCTACGGCAACAGGGGGCGTTGGCTACACCTTC. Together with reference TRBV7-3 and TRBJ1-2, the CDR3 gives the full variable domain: GAGVSQTPSNKVTEKGKYVELRCDPISGHTALYWYRQSLGQGPEFLIYFQGTGAADDSGLPNDRFFAVRPEGSVSTLKIQRTERGDSAVYLCASSLSPTATGGVGYTFGSGTRLTVV.

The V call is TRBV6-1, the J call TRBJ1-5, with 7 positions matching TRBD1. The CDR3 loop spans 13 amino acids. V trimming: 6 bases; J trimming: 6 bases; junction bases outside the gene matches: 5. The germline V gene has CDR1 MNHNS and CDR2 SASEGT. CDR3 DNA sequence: TGTGCCAGCAGACCCCGGACAGGTCAGCCCCAGCATTTT. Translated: CASRPRTGQPQHF.

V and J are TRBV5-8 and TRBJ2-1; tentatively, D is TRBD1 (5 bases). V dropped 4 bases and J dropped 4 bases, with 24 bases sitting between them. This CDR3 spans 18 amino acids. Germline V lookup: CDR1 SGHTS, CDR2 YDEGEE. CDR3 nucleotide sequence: TGTGCCAGCAGCACCCCAGGGATCATCATCTCCCAGTACAATGAGCAGTTCTTC. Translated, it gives CASSTPGIIISQYNEQFF.

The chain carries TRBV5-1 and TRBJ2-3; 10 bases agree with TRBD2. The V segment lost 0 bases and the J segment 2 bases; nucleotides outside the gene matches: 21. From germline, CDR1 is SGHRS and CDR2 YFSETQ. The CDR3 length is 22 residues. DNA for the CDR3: TGCGCCAGCAGCTTGGGATTGGGGACAACCGCGGGACTAGCGAGCTCCACAGATACGCAGTATTTT. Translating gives CASSLGLGTTAGLASSTDTQYF.

CDR3 in amino acids: CASSQIMNTEAFF. CDR3 nucleotides: TGCGCCAGCAGCCAAATCATGAACACTGAAGCTTTCTTT. The rearrangement uses TRBV4-1 and TRBJ1-1; D is ambiguous. In germline, CDR1 is MGHRA, CDR2 YSYEKL. The V gene lost 2 bases and the J gene lost 0 bases, with 4 bases spanning the gap. This CDR3 region has 13 residues.

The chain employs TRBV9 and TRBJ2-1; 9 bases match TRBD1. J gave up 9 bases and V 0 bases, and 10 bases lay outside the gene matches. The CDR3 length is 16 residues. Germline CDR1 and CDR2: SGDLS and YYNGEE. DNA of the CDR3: TGTGCCAGCAGCGTAGTGGACAGGGGTCACTTTGGTGAGCAGTTCTTC. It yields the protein CASSVVDRGHFGEQFF.

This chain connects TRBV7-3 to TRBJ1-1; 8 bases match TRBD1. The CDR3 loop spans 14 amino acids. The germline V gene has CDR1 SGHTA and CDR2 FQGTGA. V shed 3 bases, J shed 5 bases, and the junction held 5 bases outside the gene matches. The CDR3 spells CASSFSGGVTEAFF. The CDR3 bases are TGTGCCAGCAGCTTCTCAGGGGGCGTTACTGAAGCTTTCTTT.

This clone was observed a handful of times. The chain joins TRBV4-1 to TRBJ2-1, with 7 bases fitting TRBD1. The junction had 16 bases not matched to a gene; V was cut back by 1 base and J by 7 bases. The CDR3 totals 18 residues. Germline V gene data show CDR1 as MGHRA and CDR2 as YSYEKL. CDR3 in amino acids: CASSQADFIGGAMNEQFF. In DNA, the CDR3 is TGCGCCAGCAGCCAAGCAGACTTTATAGGGGGCGCAATGAATGAGCAGTTCTTC.

The CDR3 region has the DNA TGTGCCAGCAGATCCGGGACAGACCCGGATTCACCCCTCCACTTT. It specifies CASRSGTDPDSPLHF. The V and J genes are TRBV27 and TRBJ1-6; 7 nucleotides agree with TRBD1. The germline V gene has CDR1 MNHEY and CDR2 SMNVEV (reference sequence). V shed 6 bases and J 8 bases; nucleotides not matched to a gene: 10. The CDR3 consists of 15 residues.

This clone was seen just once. The CDR3 is CASSFPGSLSYTF. DNA for the CDR3: TGCGCCAGCAGCTTCCCGGGATCTCTAAGCTACACCTTC. The V and J genes are TRBV5-1 and TRBJ1-2; D gene unclear. Trimming removed 2 bases at V and 9 bases at J, with 14 bases between. The germline V gene encodes CDR1 SGHRS and CDR2 YFSETQ. There are 13 residues in the CDR3.

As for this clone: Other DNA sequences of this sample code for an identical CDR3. The CDR3 reads CASSPRTGGSYEQYF. Written as DNA, the CDR3 is TGTGCCAGCAGCCCCCGGACAGGGGGTAGCTACGAGCAGTACTTC. V is TRBV7-9 and J is TRBJ2-7; 10 nucleotides agree with TRBD1. The J segment lost 3 bases and the V segment lost 5 bases, leaving 7 bases of the junction unmatched. This CDR3 contains 15 residues. CDR1 and CDR2 (germline): SEHNR, FQNEAQ (reference sequence).

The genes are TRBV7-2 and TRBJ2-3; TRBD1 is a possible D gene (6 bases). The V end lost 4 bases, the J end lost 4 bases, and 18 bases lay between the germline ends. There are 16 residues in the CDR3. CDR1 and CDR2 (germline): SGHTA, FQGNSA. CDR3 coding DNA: TGTGCCAGCAGCTCCTACCGGGACACCTTTTCAGATACGCAGTATTTT. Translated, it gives CASSSYRDTFSDTQYF.

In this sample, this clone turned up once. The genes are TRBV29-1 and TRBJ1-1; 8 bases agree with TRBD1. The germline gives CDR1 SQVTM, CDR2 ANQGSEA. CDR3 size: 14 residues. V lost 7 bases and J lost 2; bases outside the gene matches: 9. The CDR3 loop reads CSARRQGRNTEAFF. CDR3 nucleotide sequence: TGCAGCGCCCGTAGACAGGGGCGAAACACTGAAGCTTTCTTT.